A single sample gave rise to the 18 T cell receptor beta chains below, sequenced in a study of blood T cell repertoires in COVID-19. Generated by immunoSEQ multiplex PCR, the TCRdb table keeps only in-frame clones and is missing some. Among fewer than 150,000 clones listed, around 83% were seen once. The sequencing input was peripheral blood. The source is a man in his forties with acute or convalescent COVID-19.

The V call is TRBV7-3, the J call TRBJ2-1, with TRBD1 matching over 10 bases. The CDR3 is made up of 18 amino acids. Germline V gene sequence: CDR1 SGHTA, CDR2 FQGTGA. V shed 1 base and J 9 bases; nucleotides not matched to a gene: 15. Here the CDR3 reads CASSLIWSRGQGIGEQFF. The CDR3 DNA reads TGTGCCAGCAGCTTAATATGGAGTCGGGGACAGGGGATTGGTGAGCAGTTCTTC.

The chain employs TRBV10-2 and TRBJ1-5; 8 nucleotides agree with TRBD1. The germline CDR1 and CDR2 sequences are WSHSY and SAAADI. CDR3 length: 18 amino acids. V shed 3 bases and J 3 bases; nucleotides not matched to a gene: 13. CDR3 residues: CASSDHPWGQELNQPQHF. Written as DNA, the CDR3 is TGCGCCAGCAGTGATCACCCCTGGGGACAGGAACTCAATCAGCCCCAGCATTTT.

On this clone: The sample contains more than one DNA sequence encoding this CDR3. The chain has TRBV5-1 and TRBJ2-7; 8 positions match TRBD1. CDR3 length: 15 amino acids. Germline assignment: CDR1 SGHRS and CDR2 YFSETQ. V shed 0 bases, J shed 2 bases, and the junction held 4 bases outside the gene matches. The CDR3 protein is CASSLETGGPYEQYF. The CDR3 DNA reads as TGCGCCAGCAGCTTGGAAACAGGGGGGCCCTACGAGCAGTACTTC.

The chain is built from TRBV5-1 and TRBJ2-2; tentatively, D is TRBD2 (5 bases). The ends were cut back, 4 bases at V and 4 bases at J, with 17 bases in the middle. The CDR3 covers 16 residues. CDR1 is SGHRS and CDR2 is YFSETQ in the germline V gene. DNA of the CDR3: TGCGCCAGCAGCCCTTCCCGTGGCGGAGGCACCGGGGAGCTGTTTTTT. Protein sequence: CASSPSRGGGTGELFF.

The sample holds one count of this clone. The rearrangement uses TRBV14 and TRBJ2-1; D is unclear. Germline CDR1 is SGHDN and CDR2 is FVKESK. This CDR3 region has 16 residues. Trimming took 5 bases from V and 6 from J, leaving 20 bases between them. The CDR3 here is CASSLNDILSPNEQFF. CDR3 nucleotide sequence: TGTGCCAGCAGCTTAAACGACATCTTATCCCCCAATGAGCAGTTCTTC.

This clone was picked up a small number of times. The rearrangement links TRBV9 to TRBJ2-1, with 11 bases aligning to TRBD2. CDR1 and CDR2 from the germline V gene are SGDLS and YYNGEE. CDR3 length equals 15 residues. Trimming at V came to 4 bases and at J to 4 bases, leaving 4 bases not matched to a gene. CDR3 sequence: CASSLTSGDYNEQFF. The CDR3 DNA follows: TGTGCCAGCAGCCTGACTAGCGGGGATTACAATGAGCAGTTCTTC.

The chain recombines TRBV7-3 with TRBJ2-1, with 10 bases identical to TRBD1. This CDR3 contains 14 residues. Germline V gives CDR1 SGHTA, CDR2 FQGTGA. V shed 8 bases and J 4 bases; nucleotides not matched to a gene: 5. CDR3 residues: CASSRTGGYNEQFF. CDR3 nucleotide sequence: TGTGCCAGCTCCAGGACAGGGGGTTACAATGAGCAGTTCTTC.

The chain combines TRBV30 with TRBJ1-2, with 9 bases lining up with TRBD1. The CDR3 has 17 residues. Germline values: CDR1 GTSNPN, CDR2 SVGIG (reference sequence). V was clipped by 0 bases and J by 5 bases; unmatched bases: 13. The CDR3 DNA follows: TGTGCCTGGAGTGTAACGGACGGGACAGGGCCCTTTTATGGCTACACCTTC. It specifies CAWSVTDGTGPFYGYTF.

This sequence joins TRBV19 and TRBJ2-7, with 11 bases identical to TRBD1. Looked up from germline, CDR1 is LNHDA and CDR2 is SQIVND (reference sequence). This CDR3 contains 18 residues. After removal of 2 bases from V and 2 bases from J, the junction contained 11 bases not matched to a gene. In nucleotides, the CDR3 is TGTGCCAGTAGTATATCCGCCGGGACAGGGGGACCACCCTACGAGCAGTACTTC. The encoded protein is CASSISAGTGGPPYEQYF.

The genes are TRBV6-6 and TRBJ1-1; TRBD1 matches 7 bases. Trimming cost V 5 bases and J 5 bases; bases outside gene matches: 5. CDR1 and CDR2 (germline): MNHNY, SVGAGI (reference sequence). The length of the CDR3 is 13 residues. The CDR3 region has the DNA TGTGCCAGCAGTAACCCACAGGGGACTGAAGCTTTCTTT. Translating gives CASSNPQGTEAFF.

V and J are TRBV11-2 and TRBJ1-5, with 9 bases matching TRBD1. This CDR3 comprises 16 residues. Trimming took 4 bases from V and 7 from J; bases not matched to a gene: 11. Per the germline V gene, CDR1 is SGHAT and CDR2 is FQNNGV. DNA of the CDR3: TGTGCCAGCAGCTCCACAGGGGGCGTCAAAGAACAGCCCCAGCATTTT. It translates to CASSSTGGVKEQPQHF.

V is TRBV24-1 and J is TRBJ1-2; tentative D call: TRBD1 (5 bases). The CDR3 length is 14 residues. The germline V and J ends were trimmed by 4 bases and 4 bases, with 12 bases remaining between them. Germline CDR1 and CDR2: KGHDR and SFDVKD. The CDR3 loop is CATSDPRTPYGYTF. As DNA, the CDR3 is TGTGCCACCAGTGACCCCAGGACACCCTATGGCTACACCTTC.

The chain has TRBV4-1 and TRBJ2-1; a possible D gene is TRBD2 (5 bases). Trimming cost V 4 bases and J 7 bases, with 17 bases left between them. CDR1 and CDR2 (germline): MGHRA, YSYEKL. There are 15 residues in the CDR3. The CDR3 coding sequence is TGCGCCAGCAGCCCCTCCGGCAGCGGTTGGAATGAGCAGTTCTTC. As protein: CASSPSGSGWNEQFF.

This clone occurred a few times. The same CDR3 arises from other DNA sequences in this sample as well. The V gene is TRBV11-2, the J gene TRBJ2-7, with D unclear. CDR1 is SGHAT and CDR2 is FQNNGV in the germline V gene. CDR3 length: 14 amino acids. Trimming shortened V by 0 bases and J by 2 bases, and 8 bases separated the two germline ends. For the CDR3, the DNA is TGTGCCAGCAGCTTAGACGCGGCGGCCTACGAGCAGTACTTC. It translates to CASSLDAAAYEQYF. Looking up the rest from reference TRBV11-2 and TRBJ2-7 gives the full variable domain: EAGVAQSPRYKIIEKRQSVAFWCNPISGHATLYWYQQILGQGPKLLIQFQNNGVVDDSQLPKDRFSAERLKGVDSTLKIQPAKLEDSAVYLCASSLDAAAYEQYFGPGTRLTVT.

V gene TRBV20-1 combines with J gene TRBJ2-3; weak D call: TRBD1 (6 bases). Germline V gene data show CDR1 as DFQATT and CDR2 as SNEGSKA (reference sequence). V was pared by 3 bases and J by 2 bases, with 15 bases between. The CDR3 consists of 15 residues. The CDR3 bases are TGCAGTGCTAGTCCCACAGGGCCCCTCACAGATACGCAGTATTTT. Translated: CSASPTGPLTDTQYF.

This chain joins TRBV2 and TRBJ1-1; 8 bases are a match to TRBD1. The CDR3 spans 13 residues. Trimming took 8 bases from V and 7 from J; bases not matched to a gene: 9. The germline V gene encodes CDR1 SNHLY and CDR2 FYNNEI. CDR3: CASGFGQGYEAFF. The DNA for the CDR3 is TGTGCCAGCGGATTCGGACAGGGCTATGAAGCTTTCTTT. The full variable domain, rest sourced from reference TRBV2 and TRBJ1-1, is EPEVTQTPSHQVTQMGQEVILRCVPISNHLYFYWYRQILGQKVEFLVSFYNNEISEKSEIFDDQFSVERPDGSNFTLKIRSTKLEDSAMYFCASGFGQGYEAFFGQGTRLTVV.

This clone has a handful of counts. The gene calls are TRBV7-3 and TRBJ2-1; D call uncertain. The CDR3 extends over 17 amino acids. The V gene lost 5 bases and the J gene lost 8 bases, with 25 bases spanning the gap. Germline V gene lookup returns CDR1 SGHTA and CDR2 FQGTGA. The CDR3 DNA reads as TGTGCCAGCAGCCGAAGAGACTCTCTCCTTTACAATGATGAGCAGTTCTTC. This encodes CASSRRDSLLYNDEQFF.

V and J are TRBV12-5 and TRBJ1-5; D not certain. This CDR3 has 15 residues. Trimming removed 6 bases at V and 7 bases at J, with 19 bases between. Germline V gene sequence: CDR1 LGHNT, CDR2 FRNRAP. The CDR3 DNA follows: TGTGCTAGTGGGATGGACTCCTCTAAGGGACAGCCCCAGCATTTT. Protein: CASGMDSSKGQPQHF.